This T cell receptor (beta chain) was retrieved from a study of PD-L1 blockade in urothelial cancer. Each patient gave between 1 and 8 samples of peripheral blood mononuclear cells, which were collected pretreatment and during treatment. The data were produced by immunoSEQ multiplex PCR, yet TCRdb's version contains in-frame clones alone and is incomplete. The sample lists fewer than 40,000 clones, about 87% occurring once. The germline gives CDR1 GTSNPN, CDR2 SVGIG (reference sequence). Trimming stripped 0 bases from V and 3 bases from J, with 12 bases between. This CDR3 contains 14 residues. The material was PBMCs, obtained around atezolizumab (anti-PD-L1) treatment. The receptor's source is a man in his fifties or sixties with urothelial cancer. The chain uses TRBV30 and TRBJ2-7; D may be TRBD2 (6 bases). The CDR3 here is CAWSVGGAHYEQYF. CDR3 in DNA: TGTGCCTGGAGTGTAGGAGGGGCCCACTACGAGCAGTACTTC.